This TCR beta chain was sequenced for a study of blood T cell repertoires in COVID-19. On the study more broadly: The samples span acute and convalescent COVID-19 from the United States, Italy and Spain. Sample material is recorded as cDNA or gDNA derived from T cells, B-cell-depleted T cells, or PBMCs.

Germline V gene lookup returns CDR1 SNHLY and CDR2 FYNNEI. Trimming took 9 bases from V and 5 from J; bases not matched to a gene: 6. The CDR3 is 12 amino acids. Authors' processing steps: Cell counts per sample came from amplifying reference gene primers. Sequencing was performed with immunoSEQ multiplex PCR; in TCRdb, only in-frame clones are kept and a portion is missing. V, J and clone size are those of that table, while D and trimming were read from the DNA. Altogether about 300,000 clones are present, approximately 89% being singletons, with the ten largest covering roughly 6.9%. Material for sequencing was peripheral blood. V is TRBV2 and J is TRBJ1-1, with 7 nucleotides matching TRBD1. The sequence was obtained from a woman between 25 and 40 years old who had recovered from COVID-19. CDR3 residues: CARGTARTEAFF. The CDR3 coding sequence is TGTGCCAGAGGGACAGCCCGGACTGAAGCTTTCTTT.